Below, 3 T cell receptor beta chains from the same sample are listed, as sequenced in a study of T cell responses to AZD1222 COVID-19 vaccine. Measured with immunoSEQ multiplex PCR; TCRdb has only the in-frame clones, and not every one. Altogether 130,000 to 150,000 clones are present, around 90% being singletons, with the ten largest covering 5.2%. The sequenced sample was peripheral blood, obtained on day 0 of AZD1222 vaccination. These receptors were obtained from an adult in good health.

The CDR3 nucleotides are TGTGCCAGCATAAACGCCGGGGAGCTGTTTTTT. Its translation is CASINAGELFF. The V gene is TRBV2, the J gene TRBJ2-2; D not resolved. V was cut by 7 bases and J by 6 bases, with 6 bases left in between. The CDR3 has 11 amino acids. CDR1 SNHLY and CDR2 FYNNEI come from the germline V gene.

The chain uses TRBV13 and TRBJ1-5; D gene uncertain. V was clipped by 5 bases and J by 4 bases, with 12 bases between them. This CDR3 comprises 14 residues. CDR1 and CDR2 from the germline V gene are PRHDT and FYEKMQ (reference sequence). The CDR3 sequence: CASSPRTANQPQHF. The CDR3 DNA is TGTGCCAGCAGCCCTCGGACGGCGAATCAGCCCCAGCATTTT.

The chain couples TRBV20-1 to TRBJ1-2; D gene ambiguous. The CDR3 consists of 11 residues. Trimming cost V 3 bases and J 6 bases, with 8 bases left between them. Germline CDR1 is DFQATT and CDR2 is SNEGSKA (reference sequence). For the CDR3, the DNA is TGCAGTGCTAGCCATTACGATGGCTACACCTTC. Protein product: CSASHYDGYTF.